These 17 T cell receptor beta chains originate from one sample sequenced in a study of T cell responses to AZD1222 COVID-19 vaccine. The data were produced by immunoSEQ multiplex PCR, yet TCRdb's version contains in-frame clones alone and is incomplete. The sample contains 200,000 to 250,000 clones, approximately 94% of which appear only once. The sequencing used peripheral blood, collected 28 days after the second dose of the MenACWY control vaccine. These receptors were obtained from an adult who received the MenACWY meningococcal vaccine as a control.

The CDR3 loop is CAISDPGANTGELFF. The CDR3 DNA is TGTGCCATCAGTGATCCGGGGGCGAACACCGGGGAGCTGTTTTTT. This sequence joins TRBV10-3 and TRBJ2-2, with D possibly being TRBD2 (6 bases). Trimming took off 3 bases at V and 0 bases at J, with 8 bases between the two ends. CDR3 length: 15 amino acids. In germline, CDR1 is ENHRY, CDR2 SYGVKD.

The V and J genes are TRBV7-9 and TRBJ1-1; possibly TRBD1 for D (5 bases). The germline gives CDR1 SEHNR, CDR2 FQNEAQ (reference sequence). V was shortened by 5 bases and J by 6 bases, with 13 bases between the two germline ends. This CDR3 is 13 amino acids long. The CDR3 reads CASSPGGWSEAFF. The CDR3 nucleotides are TGTGCCAGCAGCCCCGGGGGATGGTCTGAAGCTTTCTTT.

This chain uses TRBV14 with TRBJ2-7; 7 bases are a match to TRBD2. This CDR3 is 15 amino acids long. Germline V gene lookup returns CDR1 SGHDN and CDR2 FVKESK. J was trimmed by 3 bases and V by 1 base; bases with no gene match: 6. The CDR3 loop reads CASSQASGGFYEQYF. The CDR3 DNA sequence: TGTGCCAGCAGCCAAGCTTCGGGGGGTTTCTACGAGCAGTACTTC.

This chain connects TRBV4-3 to TRBJ1-6, with 8 nucleotides matching TRBD1. Trimming removed 2 bases from V and 6 bases from J; junction bases left unmatched: 6. CDR1 and CDR2 (germline): LGHNA, YSLEER. The CDR3 consists of 16 residues. CDR3 residues: CASSQTTGALNSPLHF. The CDR3 nucleotides read TGCGCCAGCAGCCAAACGACAGGGGCGCTTAATTCACCCCTCCACTTT.

This chain connects TRBV4-1 to TRBJ2-7, with 9 nucleotides matching TRBD1. J lost 5 bases, V lost 5 bases, and 7 bases had no gene match. The germline V gene encodes CDR1 MGHRA and CDR2 YSYEKL. This CDR3 region has 14 residues. CDR3 sequence reads: CASSYRDRVNEQYF. CDR3 DNA: TGCGCCAGCAGCTACCGGGACAGGGTCAACGAGCAGTACTTC.

The CDR3 sequence: CASSESGLAGGRGEQYF. CDR3 sequence (DNA): TGTGCCAGCAGTGAGTCGGGACTAGCGGGAGGAAGGGGGGAGCAGTACTTC. The chain joins TRBV25-1 to TRBJ2-7; 15 bases are shared with TRBD2. The CDR3 is 17 amino acids. V gave up 3 bases and J gave up 7 bases; unmatched junction bases: 10. CDR1 and CDR2 from the germline V gene are MGHDK and SYGVNS.

This rearrangement joins TRBV12-5 to TRBJ2-3; D gene ambiguous. The CDR3 is 17 amino acids. Trimming removed 7 bases from V and 2 bases from J, with 22 bases in between. Germline assignment: CDR1 LGHNT and CDR2 FRNRAP. CDR3: CASVLKNTPDHTDTQYF. Here the CDR3 DNA reads TGTGCTAGTGTCCTAAAGAATACCCCGGACCACACAGATACGCAGTATTTT.

Only one count was recorded for this clone. V is TRBV11-3 and J is TRBJ2-2; 10 bases map to TRBD1. Losses at the gene ends were 4 bases for V and 5 bases for J; bases not matched to a gene: 4. The germline V gene encodes CDR1 SGHNT and CDR2 YENEEA. The CDR3 totals 15 residues. The CDR3: CASSSRDRGTGELFF. The DNA for the CDR3 is TGTGCCAGCAGCTCCCGGGACAGGGGAACCGGGGAGCTGTTTTTT.

The J gene is TRBJ2-7, the V gene TRBV15; D call uncertain. Germline V CDR1 and CDR2: LNHNV, YYDKDF (reference sequence). The CDR3 loop spans 11 amino acids. Trimming pared 5 bases from V and 3 bases from J, leaving 5 bases between. The CDR3 spells CATSPLYEQYF. The CDR3 region has the DNA TGTGCCACCAGCCCACTCTACGAGCAGTACTTC.

This rearrangement joins TRBV27 to TRBJ2-2; a weak D match, TRBD2 (7 bases). In germline, CDR1 is MNHEY, CDR2 SMNVEV (reference sequence). The CDR3 consists of 16 residues. V gave up 3 bases and J gave up 7 bases, with 18 bases separating them. Here the CDR3 reads CASSFHVGGAIGELFF. CDR3 nucleotide sequence: TGTGCCAGCAGTTTCCACGTGGGGGGGGCGATCGGGGAGCTGTTTTTT.

V and J are TRBV6-5 and TRBJ1-2; D is possibly TRBD1 (5 bases). Germline V CDR1 and CDR2: MNHEY, SVGAGI. The ends were cut back, 2 bases at V and 5 bases at J, with 9 bases in the middle. The CDR3 extends over 13 amino acids. The CDR3 nucleotides are TGTGCCAGCAGTTACGACCCAGGGTATGGCTACACCTTC. It specifies CASSYDPGYGYTF.

The CDR3 loop reads CASSSGTSGSEDTQYF. The CDR3 coding sequence is TGTGCCAGCAGCTCCGGGACTAGCGGGAGTGAGGATACGCAGTATTTT. V and J are TRBV9 and TRBJ2-3; 14 nucleotides match TRBD2. V lost 4 bases and J lost 6; bases outside the gene matches: 7. CDR1 and CDR2 (germline): SGDLS, YYNGEE. CDR3 length equals 16 residues.

The rearrangement joins TRBV10-1 to TRBJ2-7, with D possibly being TRBD1 or TRBD2 (6 bases each). The CDR3 is 16 residues long. Germline loops: CDR1 WNHNN, CDR2 SYGVQD (reference sequence). V was shortened by 11 bases and J by 4 bases, with 27 bases between the two germline ends. CDR3 loop: CAGPGHRPTRCYEQYF. CDR3 DNA: TGCGCCGGACCGGGACACCGACCGACTAGATGTTACGAGCAGTACTTC.

The V and J genes are TRBV28 and TRBJ1-2, with D hard to call. Trimming pared 1 base from V and 1 base from J, leaving 7 bases between. Germline lookup yields CDR1 MDHEN and CDR2 SYDVKM. The CDR3 loop spans 14 amino acids. CDR3 sequence reads: CASSLSPGNYGYTF. CDR3 DNA sequence: TGTGCCAGCAGTTTATCTCCCGGTAACTATGGCTACACCTTC.

This chain links TRBV6-5 with TRBJ1-5; D may be TRBD1 (5 bases). The germline CDR1 and CDR2 sequences are MNHEY and SVGAGI. The CDR3 spans 16 residues. Trimming shortened V by 0 bases and J by 6 bases, and 15 bases separated the two germline ends. The CDR3 DNA follows: TGTGCCAGCAGTTACTCCCGCGGGGGAGGCGGTCAGCCCCAGCATTTT. This translates into CASSYSRGGGGQPQHF.

The chain couples TRBV6-5 to TRBJ1-2; a weak D match, TRBD1 (5 bases). Between the trimmed V and J ends, which lost 9 bases and 2 bases, there was a span of 19 bases. Germline CDR1 and CDR2: MNHEY and SVGAGI. The CDR3 extends over 15 amino acids. CDR3 residues: CASRRGGALNYGYTF. The CDR3 nucleotides are TGTGCCAGTAGGCGGGGCGGGGCCCTCAACTATGGCTACACCTTC.

The table lists this clone with a count of one. The chain employs TRBV7-2 and TRBJ1-6, with 7 bases aligning to TRBD1. Germline V lookup: CDR1 SGHTA, CDR2 FQGNSA. This CDR3 contains 14 residues. With 5 bases clipped from V and 8 bases from J, the junction kept 6 bases outside the gene matches. The CDR3 DNA sequence: TGTGCCAGCAGCAACAGGGGTCGCGATTCACCCCTCCACTTT. Translated: CASSNRGRDSPLHF.